At least ten counts were recorded for the clone carrying this T cell receptor beta chain. Its antigen is currently unknown. Each CDR3 protein is one row after TCRdb ran MiXCR on the RT-PCR reads. The sample lists around 470,000 distinct CDR3 sequences, 6.5% to 8% occurring once. This CDR3 has 15 residues. Trimming shortened V by 0 bases and J by 8 bases, and 17 bases separated the two germline ends. Germline values: CDR1 SGHRS, CDR2 YFSETQ. This sample stems from a study of response to subunit inactivated influenza vaccine. Study-wide results and limits: Researchers suggested that each seasonal influenza vaccination recruits few new T cells.

The specimen was PBMCs from blood, collected less than 25 months after vaccination. This receptor was taken from a man aged 45-69 years who received an inactivated influenza vaccine. The chain couples TRBV5-1 to TRBJ1-2; possible D gene TRBD1, 6 bases. This chain's CDR3 is CASSLDPGATPGYTF. CDR3 coding DNA: TGCGCCAGCAGCTTGGATCCGGGGGCCACTCCCGGCTACACCTTC.